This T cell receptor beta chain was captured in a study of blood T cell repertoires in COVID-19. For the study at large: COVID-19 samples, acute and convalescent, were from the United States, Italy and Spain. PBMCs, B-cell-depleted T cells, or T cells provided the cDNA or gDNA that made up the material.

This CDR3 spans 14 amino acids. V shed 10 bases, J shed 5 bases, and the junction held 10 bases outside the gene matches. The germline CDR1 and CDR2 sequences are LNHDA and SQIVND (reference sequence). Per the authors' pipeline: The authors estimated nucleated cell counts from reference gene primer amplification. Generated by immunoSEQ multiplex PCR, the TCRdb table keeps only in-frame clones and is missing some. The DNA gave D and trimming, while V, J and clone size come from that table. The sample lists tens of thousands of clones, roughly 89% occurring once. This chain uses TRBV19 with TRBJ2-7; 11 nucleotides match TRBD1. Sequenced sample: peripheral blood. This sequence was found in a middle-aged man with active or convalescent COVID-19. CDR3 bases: TGTGCCACCAAAGGACAGGGGGCTGGTCACGAGCAGTACTTC. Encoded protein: CATKGQGAGHEQYF.